The 7 T cell receptor beta chains below all came from one sample that was sequenced in a study of CD8+ T cells in alopecia areata. Following extraction, RNA underwent reverse transcription to cDNA, which served as the sequencing template. Libraries were prepared by immunoSEQ multiplex PCR; TCRdb keeps only in-frame clonotypes and omits some of them. The sample carries roughly 150,000 clones, about 60% recorded once. The sequencing input was CD4+ T cells sorted from blood. The source is a human donor in good health.

The chain uses TRBV7-2 and TRBJ2-1; perhaps D is TRBD1 or TRBD2 (5 bases each). The CDR3 loop spans 15 amino acids. Germline V CDR1 and CDR2: SGHTA, FQGNSA. Trimming shortened V by 1 base and J by 8 bases, and 15 bases separated the two germline ends. DNA for the CDR3: TGTGCCAGCAGCTTAGAGGCGGGTTGGGGACATGAGCAGTTCTTC. Its protein product is CASSLEAGWGHEQFF.

This clone was seen more than once but under ten times. The genes are TRBV7-2 and TRBJ1-5; D call uncertain. With 4 bases removed from V and 0 bases from J, the gap between germline ends came to 16 bases. CDR1 and CDR2 (germline): SGHTA, FQGNSA. This CDR3 spans 17 amino acids. The chain's CDR3 is CASSSPLRRVSNQPQHF. DNA of the CDR3: TGTGCCAGCAGCTCGCCCTTAAGGAGGGTTAGCAATCAGCCCCAGCATTTT. Based on the CDR3 plus reference TRBV7-2 and TRBJ1-5, the full variable domain is GAGVSQSPSNKVTEKGKDVELRCDPISGHTALYWYRQSLGQGLEFLIYFQGNSAPDKSGLPSDRFSAERTGGSVSTLTIQRTQQEDSAVYLCASSSPLRRVSNQPQHFGDGTRLSIL.

The chain joins TRBV29-1 to TRBJ1-3, with a possible D match to TRBD1 (6 bases). The CDR3 is made up of 15 amino acids. The V gene's germline CDR1 is SQVTM and CDR2 ANQGSEA. V shed 0 bases and J shed 4 bases, with 13 bases lying between them. For the CDR3, the DNA is TGCAGCGTTGAAGATCGAAGGGGGACCGGAAACACCATATATTTT. This encodes CSVEDRRGTGNTIYF.

The chain combines TRBV25-1 with TRBJ2-2; D remains ambiguous. Germline assignment: CDR1 MGHDK and CDR2 SYGVNS. There are 14 residues in the CDR3. V lost 6 bases and J 7 bases, leaving 15 bases between the germline ends. In nucleotides, the CDR3 is TGTGCCAGCAGCGGTGGCGGACGGCGCGGGGAGCTGTTTTTT. The encoded protein is CASSGGGRRGELFF.

The chain couples TRBV28 to TRBJ2-7; D is uncertain. Trimming shortened V by 2 bases and J by 4 bases, and 9 bases separated the two germline ends. This CDR3 has 13 residues. CDR1 is MDHEN and CDR2 is SYDVKM in the germline V gene. The CDR3 bases are TGTGCCAGCAGTTTAGAGAGTGGGTACGAGCAGTACTTC. It translates to CASSLESGYEQYF. The whole variable domain, remainder taken from reference TRBV28 and TRBJ2-7, is DVKVTQSSRYLVKRTGEKVFLECVQDMDHENMFWYRQDPGLGLRLIYFSYDVKMKEKGDIPEGYSVSREKKERFSLILESASTNQTSMYLCASSLESGYEQYFGPGTRLTVT.

The chain uses TRBV5-6 and TRBJ1-2; no reliable D call. Looked up from germline, CDR1 is SGHDT and CDR2 is YYEEEE. Trimming pared 4 bases from V and 6 bases from J, leaving 13 bases between. The CDR3 is made up of 13 amino acids. The CDR3 protein is CASSTQREDGYTF. In nucleotides, the CDR3 is TGTGCCAGCAGCACACAACGAGAGGATGGCTACACCTTC.

The rearrangement joins TRBV6-5 to TRBJ1-5, with TRBD1 matching 8 bases. The CDR3 runs to 13 residues. The ends lost 6 bases at V and 6 bases at J; junction bases unmatched: 4. Looked up from germline, CDR1 is MNHEY and CDR2 is SVGAGI. The CDR3 DNA reads TGTGCCAGCAGAGAGACAGGGGTTCAGCCCCAGCATTTT. As protein: CASRETGVQPQHF.